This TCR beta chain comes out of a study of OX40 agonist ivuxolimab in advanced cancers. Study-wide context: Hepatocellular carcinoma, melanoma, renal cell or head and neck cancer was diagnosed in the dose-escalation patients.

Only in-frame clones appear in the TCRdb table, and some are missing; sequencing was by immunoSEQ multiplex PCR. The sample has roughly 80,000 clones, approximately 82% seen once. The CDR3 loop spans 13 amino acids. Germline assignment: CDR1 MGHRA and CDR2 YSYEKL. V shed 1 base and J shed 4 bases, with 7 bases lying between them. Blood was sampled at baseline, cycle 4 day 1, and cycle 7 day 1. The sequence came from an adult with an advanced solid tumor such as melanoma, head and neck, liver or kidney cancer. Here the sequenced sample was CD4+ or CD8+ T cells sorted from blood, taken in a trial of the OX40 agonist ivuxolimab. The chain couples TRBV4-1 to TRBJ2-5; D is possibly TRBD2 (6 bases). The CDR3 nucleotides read TGCGCCAGCAGCCAAGGGACTACAGAGACCCAGTACTTC. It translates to CASSQGTTETQYF.